Below, one TCR beta chain is given with its context. The target antigen is unknown. Researchers used the Oncomine TCR Beta short-read assay to sequence DNA from cultured CD4+ T cells. TCRdb called the PCR reads again in MiXCR, with one record for every CDR3 protein. Among about 27,000 distinct CDR3 sequences listed, 55% to 80% were seen once. This sample's treatment: roughly 10-day PBMC culture with coronavirus spike peptide pools or control peptides (ViraFEST assay). The cultures had half their medium swapped for fresh IL-2 medium on days 3 and 7. This record belongs to a study of vaccination and CD4 T cells after COVID-19. Overall study results and limits: Researchers report that 304 of 307 vaccine-specific clones in convalescent patients proved spike mono-reactive. Median about 86% of reactive clones detected in convalescent patients emerged only post-vaccination.

Trimming removed 0 bases from V and 6 bases from J, with 9 bases in between. From germline, CDR1 is MNHNS and CDR2 SASEGT. CDR3 size: 15 residues. The origin of this receptor is a human donor who received a COVID-19 vaccine. The material was CD4+ T cells from blood, cultured in vitro, obtained after SARS-CoV-2 vaccination. The V and J genes are TRBV6-1 and TRBJ1-6; no clear D. The CDR3 is CASSEARPGNSPLHF. CDR3 sequence (DNA): TGTGCCAGCAGTGAAGCCCGGCCTGGTAATTCACCCCTCCACTTT.